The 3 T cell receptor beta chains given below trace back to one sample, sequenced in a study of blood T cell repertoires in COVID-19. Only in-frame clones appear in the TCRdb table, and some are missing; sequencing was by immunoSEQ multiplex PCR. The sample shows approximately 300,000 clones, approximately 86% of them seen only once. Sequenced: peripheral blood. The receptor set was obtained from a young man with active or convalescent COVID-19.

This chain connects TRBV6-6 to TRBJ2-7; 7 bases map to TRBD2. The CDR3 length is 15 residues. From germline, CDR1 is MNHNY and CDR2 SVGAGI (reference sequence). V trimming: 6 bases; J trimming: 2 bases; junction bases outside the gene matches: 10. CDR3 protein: CASRTPGAGAYEQYF. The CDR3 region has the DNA TGTGCCAGCAGAACCCCTGGGGCGGGGGCCTACGAGCAGTACTTC.

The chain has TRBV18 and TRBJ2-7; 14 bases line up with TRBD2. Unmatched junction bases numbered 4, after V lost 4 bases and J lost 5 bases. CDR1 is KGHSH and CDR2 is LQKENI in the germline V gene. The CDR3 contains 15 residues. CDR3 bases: TGTGCCAGCTCACTGGGACTAGCGGGAGCGGACGAGCAGTACTTC. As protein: CASSLGLAGADEQYF.

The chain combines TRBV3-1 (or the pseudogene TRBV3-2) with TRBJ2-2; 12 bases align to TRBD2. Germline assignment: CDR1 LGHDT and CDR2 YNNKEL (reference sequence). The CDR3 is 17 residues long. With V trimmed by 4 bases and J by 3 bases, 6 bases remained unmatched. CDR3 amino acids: CASSRLAGEGYTGELFF. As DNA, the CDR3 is TGTGCCAGCAGCCGACTAGCGGGAGAAGGGTACACCGGGGAGCTGTTTTTT.